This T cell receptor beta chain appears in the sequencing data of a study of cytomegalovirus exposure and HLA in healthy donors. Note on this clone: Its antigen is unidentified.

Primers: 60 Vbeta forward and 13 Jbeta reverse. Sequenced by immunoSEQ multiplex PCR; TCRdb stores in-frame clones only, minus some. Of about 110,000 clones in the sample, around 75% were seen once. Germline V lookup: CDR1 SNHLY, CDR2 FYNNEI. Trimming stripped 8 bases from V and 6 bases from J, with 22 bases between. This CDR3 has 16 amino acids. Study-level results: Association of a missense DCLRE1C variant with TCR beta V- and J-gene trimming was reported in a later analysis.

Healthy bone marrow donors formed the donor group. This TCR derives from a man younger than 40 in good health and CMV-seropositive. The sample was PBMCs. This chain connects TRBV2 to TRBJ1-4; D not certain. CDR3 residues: CASLAPPAKGYEKLFF. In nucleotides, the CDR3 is TGTGCCAGCCTAGCCCCACCGGCCAAAGGATATGAAAAACTGTTTTTT.